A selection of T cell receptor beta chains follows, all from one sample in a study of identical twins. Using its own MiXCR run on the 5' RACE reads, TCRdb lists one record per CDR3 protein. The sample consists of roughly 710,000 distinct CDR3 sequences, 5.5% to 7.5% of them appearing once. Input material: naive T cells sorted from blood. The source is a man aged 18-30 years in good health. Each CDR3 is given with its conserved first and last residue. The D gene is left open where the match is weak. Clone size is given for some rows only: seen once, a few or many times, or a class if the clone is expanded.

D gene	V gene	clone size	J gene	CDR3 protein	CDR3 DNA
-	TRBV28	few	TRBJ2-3	CASTSPGLQFTDTQYF	TGTGCCAGTACCTCTCCGGGACTCCAGTTCACAGATACGCAGTATTTT
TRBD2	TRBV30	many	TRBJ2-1	CAWSKGLAGEHEQFF	TGTGCCTGGAGCAAAGGACTAGCGGGAGAGCATGAGCAGTTCTTC
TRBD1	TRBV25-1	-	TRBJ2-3	CASRAGTGGRRDTQYF	TGTGCCAGCAGAGCAGGGACAGGGGGGCGCAGGGATACGCAGTATTTT
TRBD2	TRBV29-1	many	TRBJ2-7	CSVAGTSEQYF	TGCAGCGTTGCGGGGACTAGCGAGCAGTACTTC
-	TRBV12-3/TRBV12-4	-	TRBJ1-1	CASSLGGASTEAFF	TGTGCCAGCAGTTTGGGGGGGGCTTCCACTGAAGCTTTCTTT
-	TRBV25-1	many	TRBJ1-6	CASSERTGPNNSPLHF	TGTGCCAGCAGTGAACGAACCGGGCCAAATAATTCACCCCTCCACTTT
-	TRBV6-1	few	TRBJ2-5	CASSKLGEETQYF	TGTGCCAGCAGTAAACTAGGAGAAGAGACCCAGTACTTC
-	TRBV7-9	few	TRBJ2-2	CASTTWVSGELFF	TGTGCCAGCACCACTTGGGTGTCGGGGGAGCTGTTTTTT
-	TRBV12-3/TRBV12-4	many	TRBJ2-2	CASSIGDTGELFF	TGTGCCAGCAGCATAGGGGACACCGGGGAGCTGTTTTTT
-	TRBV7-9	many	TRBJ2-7	CASSRGDWEQYF	TGTGCCAGCAGCCGAGGGGATTGGGAGCAGTACTTC
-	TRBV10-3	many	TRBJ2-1	CAIGRTSYNEQFF	TGTGCCATCGGTAGGACCTCCTACAATGAGCAGTTCTTC